Included here is one TCR beta chain sequence, with context. Its cognate antigen is unknown. These data originate in a study of T cell responses to AZD1222 COVID-19 vaccine. The CDR3 sequence is 15 residues long. The germline gives CDR1 KGHDR, CDR2 SFDVKD. V lost 9 bases and J 3 bases, leaving 16 bases between the germline ends. Generated by immunoSEQ multiplex PCR, the TCRdb table keeps only in-frame clones and is missing some. The top ten hold roughly 15% of the sample, which has 90,000 to 130,000 clones, over 85% seen once. Overall study findings and caveats: Among AZD1222 vaccinees, only six or seven were seropositive at baseline.

The source is an adult who received the AZD1222 COVID-19 vaccine. V is TRBV24-1 and J is TRBJ1-4, with D perhaps matching TRBD1 (5 bases). Sequencing used peripheral blood, obtained 28 days after the second AZD1222 dose. The CDR3 here is CATWIRWGANEKLFF. As DNA, the CDR3 is TGTGCCACCTGGATTCGGTGGGGGGCTAATGAAAAACTGTTTTTT.